Below are 18 T cell receptor beta chains sequenced from a single sample in a study of early T cells in non-severe SARS-CoV-2 infection. TCRdb called the 5' RACE reads again in MiXCR, with one record for every CDR3 protein. The data show some 82,000 distinct CDR3 sequences, 10% to 15% seen once. This specimen was whole blood, taken at baseline. The receptors come from an adult who was a healthcare worker with PCR-confirmed SARS-CoV-2 infection or an uninfected control (not recorded which).

In this sample, this clonotype turned up many times. The V call is TRBV12-3 or TRBV12-4, the J call TRBJ1-2; TRBD1 is a possible D gene (6 bases). V lost 7 bases to trimming and J lost 8 bases, with 20 bases between them. This CDR3 is 14 amino acids long. The CDR3 nucleotides are TGTGCCAGCACTTCTTTCACAGGGTTCGGCGGCTACACCTTC. Its translation: CASTSFTGFGGYTF.

This clonotype occurred a few times. This chain uses TRBV29-1 with TRBJ2-3, with D possibly being TRBD1 (5 bases). CDR3 length: 14 amino acids. The germline V gene encodes CDR1 SQVTM and CDR2 ANQGSEA. The V end was cut by 5 bases, the J end by 6 bases, with 18 bases between. CDR3 loop: CSVLFDSPKDTQYF. In nucleotides, the CDR3 is TGCAGCGTTCTTTTCGACAGCCCCAAGGATACGCAGTATTTT.

This clonotype was seen ten or more times. The genes are TRBV9 and TRBJ1-3; D unclear. Between the trimmed V and J ends, which lost 0 bases and 4 bases, there was a span of 8 bases. This CDR3 is 14 amino acids long. The germline V gene encodes CDR1 SGDLS and CDR2 YYNGEE. The CDR3 protein is CASSVGSDGNTIYF. CDR3 sequence (DNA): TGTGCCAGCAGCGTAGGGAGTGACGGAAACACCATATATTTT.

This clonotype occurred many times. The chain combines TRBV2 with TRBJ1-4; TRBD1 matches 9 bases. V lost 6 bases and J lost 5; bases outside the gene matches: 7. CDR3 length equals 15 residues. Germline CDR1 is SNHLY and CDR2 is FYNNEI. CDR3 region: CASRTTGGGNEKLFF. The CDR3 coding sequence is TGTGCCAGCAGAACCACAGGGGGCGGGAATGAAAAACTGTTTTTT.

The chain carries TRBV20-1 and TRBJ2-3, with TRBD2 matching over 12 bases. Germline V lookup: CDR1 DFQATT, CDR2 SNEGSKA (reference sequence). The CDR3 runs to 15 residues. Trimming removed 3 bases from V and 5 bases from J; junction bases left unmatched: 6. The CDR3 sequence: CSASLAGGLGDTQYF. The CDR3 DNA sequence: TGCAGTGCTAGTCTAGCGGGAGGGCTTGGAGATACGCAGTATTTT.

The rearrangement uses TRBV5-6 and TRBJ2-1; tentatively, D is TRBD1 (5 bases). CDR1 is SGHDT and CDR2 is YYEEEE in the germline V gene. V gave up 4 bases and J gave up 10 bases, with 18 bases separating them. The CDR3 is 14 amino acids. CDR3 sequence: CASSLTLDTQEQFF. Written as DNA, the CDR3 is TGTGCCAGCAGCCTTACTTTGGACACCCAGGAGCAGTTCTTC.

The chain links TRBV2 to TRBJ2-7, with TRBD2 matching 9 bases. The CDR3 is made up of 14 amino acids. The junction had 6 bases not matched to a gene; V was cut back by 9 bases and J by 0 bases. Germline V gene lookup returns CDR1 SNHLY and CDR2 FYNNEI. Here the CDR3 reads CASGSGRSSYEQYF. CDR3 DNA sequence: TGTGCCAGTGGTAGCGGGAGAAGCTCCTACGAGCAGTACTTC.

This clonotype was recorded a few times. The chain employs TRBV27 and TRBJ1-6; 7 bases fit TRBD1. This CDR3 has 15 amino acids. V lost 2 bases, J lost 7 bases, and 5 bases stayed unmatched. The germline V gene encodes CDR1 MNHEY and CDR2 SMNVEV (reference sequence). In DNA form, the CDR3 reads TGTGCCAGCAGTTTAGTGGGACAGCCGAATTCACCCCTCCACTTT. Translated: CASSLVGQPNSPLHF.

The CDR3 nucleotides are TGTGCCAGCAGTTTGGACAGGGTGGAACGTGAGCAGTTCTTC. Translation gives CASSLDRVEREQFF. This chain uses TRBV12-3 or TRBV12-4 with TRBJ2-1, with TRBD1 matching over 8 bases. V trimming: 3 bases; J trimming: 9 bases; junction bases outside the gene matches: 7. This CDR3 has 14 amino acids.

This clonotype was observed a few times. The rearrangement links TRBV29-1 to TRBJ2-7, with TRBD2 matching 7 bases. V shed 4 bases, J shed 3 bases, and the junction held 6 bases outside the gene matches. The CDR3 has 13 residues. Germline V lookup: CDR1 SQVTM, CDR2 ANQGSEA. CDR3 DNA sequence: TGCAGCGTTGGGGAGGGCGGAAACTACGAGCAGTACTTC. It translates to CSVGEGGNYEQYF.

J is TRBJ1-4 and V is TRBV20-1; D is possibly TRBD1 (6 bases). The CDR3 sequence is 15 residues long. The V gene's germline CDR1 is DFQATT and CDR2 SNEGSKA (reference sequence). V was pared by 4 bases and J by 5 bases, with 17 bases between. The CDR3 DNA reads as TGCAGTGCTATCATGGGAACAGGGAGGAATGAAAAACTGTTTTTT. This gives the protein CSAIMGTGRNEKLFF.

V and J are TRBV7-3 and TRBJ2-7; D is unclear. The V end lost 5 bases, the J end lost 4 bases, and 9 bases lay between the germline ends. The CDR3 sequence is 12 residues long. The germline V gene has CDR1 SGHTA and CDR2 FQGTGA. The CDR3 nucleotides read TGTGCCAGCAGCGACAACAGTTACGAGCAGTACTTC. It encodes CASSDNSYEQYF.

This clonotype has more than one count but fewer than ten. The chain recombines TRBV6-1 with TRBJ1-2; D uncertain. CDR1 and CDR2 from the germline V gene are MNHNS and SASEGT. This CDR3 contains 17 residues. V was cut by 5 bases and J by 1 base, with 20 bases left in between. CDR3 sequence: CASSHVRRGSVNYGYTF. The CDR3 region has the DNA TGTGCCAGCAGTCACGTCAGACGTGGAAGTGTTAACTATGGCTACACCTTC.

This chain connects TRBV18 to TRBJ2-7; D not resolved. The germline V gene has CDR1 KGHSH and CDR2 LQKENI. The CDR3 is made up of 16 amino acids. V dropped 3 bases and J dropped 0 bases, with 15 bases sitting between them. The CDR3 region has the DNA TGTGCCAGCTCACCCCTTGACACGTTAAACTCCTACGAGCAGTACTTC. This codes for CASSPLDTLNSYEQYF.

This chain joins TRBV7-9 and TRBJ1-1; tentative D call: TRBD1 (6 bases). Trimming shortened V by 4 bases and J by 0 bases, and 15 bases separated the two germline ends. The CDR3 covers 16 residues. In germline, CDR1 is SEHNR, CDR2 FQNEAQ (reference sequence). The CDR3 DNA reads TGTGCCAGCAGCTCCCGGACAGTTCCCATGAACACTGAAGCTTTCTTT. Protein: CASSSRTVPMNTEAFF.

The chain employs TRBV7-8 and TRBJ2-5; 7 nucleotides align to TRBD1. The CDR3 is 16 amino acids. Germline V lookup: CDR1 SGHVS, CDR2 FQNEAQ. Germline trimming cut 1 base from V and 0 bases from J; bases unmatched to any gene: 5. The CDR3 spells CASSLGTGAYQETQYF. CDR3 DNA sequence: TGTGCCAGCAGCTTAGGAACAGGGGCCTACCAAGAGACCCAGTACTTC.

In this sample, this clonotype turned up a few times. The chain links TRBV12-3 or TRBV12-4 to TRBJ1-2; D is uncertain. Between the trimmed V and J ends, which lost 1 base and 6 bases, there was a span of 12 bases. The CDR3 extends over 14 amino acids. CDR3 DNA: TGTGCCAGCAGTTTAGGGGGTCCTTCGGATGGCTACACCTTC. Translating it yields CASSLGGPSDGYTF.

The J gene is TRBJ1-5, the V gene TRBV2; perhaps TRBD1 as D (5 bases). V shed 3 bases and J shed 9 bases, with 15 bases lying between them. The CDR3 covers 14 residues. CDR1 SNHLY and CDR2 FYNNEI come from the germline V gene. The CDR3, as DNA: TGTGCCAGCAGTGATTGGGGGGATCGATCGCCCCAGCATTTT. This codes for CASSDWGDRSPQHF.